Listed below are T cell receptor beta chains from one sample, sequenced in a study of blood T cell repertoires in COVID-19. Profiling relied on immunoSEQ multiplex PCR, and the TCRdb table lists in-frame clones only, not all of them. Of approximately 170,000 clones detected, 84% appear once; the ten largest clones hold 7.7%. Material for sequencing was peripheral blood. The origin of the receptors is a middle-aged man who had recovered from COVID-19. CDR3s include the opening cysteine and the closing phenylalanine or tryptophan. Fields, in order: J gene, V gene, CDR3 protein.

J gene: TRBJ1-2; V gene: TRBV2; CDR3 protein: CASKSDSSNYGYTF
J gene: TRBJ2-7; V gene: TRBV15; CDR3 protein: CATSIPDRGEQYF
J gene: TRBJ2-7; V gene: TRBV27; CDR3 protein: CASSLSFLSYEQYF
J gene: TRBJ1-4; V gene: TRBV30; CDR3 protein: CAWSPKEGLGEKLFF
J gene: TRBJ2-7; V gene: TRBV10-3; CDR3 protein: CAISTGTGYYEQYF
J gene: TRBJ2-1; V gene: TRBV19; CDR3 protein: CASKRDRPNNEQFF
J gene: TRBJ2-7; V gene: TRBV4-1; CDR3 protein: CASSQPGLASEQYF
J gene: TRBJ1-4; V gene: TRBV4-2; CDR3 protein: CASSPVGPSNEKLFF
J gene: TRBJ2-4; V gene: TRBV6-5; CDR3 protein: CASSYVGGLAKNIQYF
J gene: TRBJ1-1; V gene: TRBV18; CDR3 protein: CASSPASGNTEAFF
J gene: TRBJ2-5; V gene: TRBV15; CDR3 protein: CATSRAIGLAGAGWETQYF
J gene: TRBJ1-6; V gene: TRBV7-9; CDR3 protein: CASRGSNGVYNSPLHF
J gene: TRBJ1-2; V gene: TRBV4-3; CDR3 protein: CASSRTGASYGYTF
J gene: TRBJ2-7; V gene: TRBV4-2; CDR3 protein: CASSQASVQGDEQYF
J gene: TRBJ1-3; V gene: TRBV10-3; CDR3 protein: CAISDTGTGNTIYF
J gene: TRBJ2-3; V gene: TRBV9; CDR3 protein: CASSGSGGRGDTQYF
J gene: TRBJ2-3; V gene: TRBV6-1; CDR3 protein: CASIRQGSTDTQYF
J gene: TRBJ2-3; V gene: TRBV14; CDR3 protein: CASSQDQGDTQYF
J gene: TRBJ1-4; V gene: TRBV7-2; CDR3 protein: CASSSGGTGAEKLFF
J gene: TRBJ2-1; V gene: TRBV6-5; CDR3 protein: CASSYNVLGMQFF
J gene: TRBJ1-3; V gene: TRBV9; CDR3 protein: CASSPWEGSGNTIYF
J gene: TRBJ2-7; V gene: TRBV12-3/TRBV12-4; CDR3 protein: CASSFRYEQYF
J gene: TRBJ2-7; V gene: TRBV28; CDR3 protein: CASGDSHEQYF
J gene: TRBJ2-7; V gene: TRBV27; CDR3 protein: CASRSATYEQYF
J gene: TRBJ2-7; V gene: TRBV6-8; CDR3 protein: CASNPDRRGEQYF
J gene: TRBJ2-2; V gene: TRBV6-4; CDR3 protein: CASSDRFGELFF
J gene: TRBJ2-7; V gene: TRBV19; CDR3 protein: CASSTSGRGSYEQYF
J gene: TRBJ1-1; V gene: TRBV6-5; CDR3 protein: CASSPVQGAAFF
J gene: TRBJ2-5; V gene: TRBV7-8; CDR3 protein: CASSLGGTGRGAQYF
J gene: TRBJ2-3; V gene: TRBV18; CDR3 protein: CASSPPAGGPDTQYF
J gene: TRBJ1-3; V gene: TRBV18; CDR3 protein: CASSRTGGLSDTIYF
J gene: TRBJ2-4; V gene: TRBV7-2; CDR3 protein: CASSLEGIAKNIQYF
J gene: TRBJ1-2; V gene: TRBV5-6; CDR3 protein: CASSPMDRMGGYTF
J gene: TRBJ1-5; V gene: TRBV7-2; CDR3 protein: CASSLYGSGNQPQHF
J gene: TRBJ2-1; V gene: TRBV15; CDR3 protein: CATRRTSSQQFF
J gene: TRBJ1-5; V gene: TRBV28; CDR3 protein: CASSLLGGGGQPQHF
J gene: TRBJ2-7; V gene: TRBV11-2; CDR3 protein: CASSLPAGGIYEQYF
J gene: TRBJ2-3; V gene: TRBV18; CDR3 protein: CASSYGATDTQYF
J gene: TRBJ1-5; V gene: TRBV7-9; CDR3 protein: CASSLAGQGGQPQHF
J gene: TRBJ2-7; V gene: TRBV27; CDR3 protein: CASSAGQGGFYEQYF
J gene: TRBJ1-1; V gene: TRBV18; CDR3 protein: CASSLTGEQLIMNTEAFF
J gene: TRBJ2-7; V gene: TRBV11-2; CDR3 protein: CASSFGGVRGSYEQYF
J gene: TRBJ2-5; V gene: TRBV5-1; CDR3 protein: CASSLLGQQETQYF
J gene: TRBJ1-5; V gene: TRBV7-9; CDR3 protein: CASSLGGQPQHF
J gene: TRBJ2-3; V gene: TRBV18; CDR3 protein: CASSPAGRSTDTQYF
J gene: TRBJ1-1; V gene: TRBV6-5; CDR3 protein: CASRDRSRGTEAFF
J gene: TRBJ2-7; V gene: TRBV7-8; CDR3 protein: CASSLESNTPGHPVYEQYF